Listed here are 10 T cell receptor beta chains from one sample, sequenced in a study of PD-L1 blockade in urothelial cancer. This sample's time point: peripheral blood 6 weeks after treatment start. The repertoire was sequenced with immunoSEQ multiplex PCR; TCRdb's copy has only in-frame clones and lacks some. The sample lists 90,000 to 130,000 clones, about 91% occurring once. Sequences were derived from PBMCs, sampled around atezolizumab (anti-PD-L1) treatment. The receptors come from a man in his fifties or sixties with urothelial cancer.

This clone was seen more than once but under ten times. This rearrangement joins TRBV4-3 to TRBJ1-4, with a tentative D call TRBD1 (5 bases). The CDR3 contains 16 residues. Germline-derived CDR1 and CDR2 are LGHNA and YSLEER. Trimming took 0 bases from V and 5 from J, leaving 13 bases between them. Written as DNA, the CDR3 is TGCGCCAGCAGCCAAGAAGTCCAGGGTTTCAATGAAAAACTGTTTTTT. This gives the protein CASSQEVQGFNEKLFF.

This chain uses TRBV6-1 with TRBJ1-3; D is unresolved. The CDR3 totals 13 residues. Trimming removed 6 bases at V and 0 bases at J, with 6 bases between. The germline V gene has CDR1 MNHNS and CDR2 SASEGT. CDR3 amino acids: CASSLASGNTIYF. The CDR3 DNA reads TGTGCCAGCAGCTTAGCCTCTGGAAACACCATATATTTT.

The chain joins TRBV6-5 to TRBJ2-7; D is perhaps TRBD1 (6 bases). With 6 bases removed from V and 6 bases from J, the gap between germline ends came to 12 bases. Germline-derived CDR1 and CDR2 are MNHEY and SVGAGI. The CDR3 totals 12 residues. This CDR3 reads CASSQGTGEQYF. Here the CDR3 DNA reads TGTGCCAGCAGCCAGGGGACCGGCGAGCAGTACTTC.

V usage is TRBV7-2 and J usage is TRBJ1-2; TRBD1 aligns across 10 bases. Per the germline V gene, CDR1 is SGHTA and CDR2 is FQGNSA. CDR3 length: 15 amino acids. V shed 1 base and J 8 bases; nucleotides not matched to a gene: 7. The CDR3: CASSLVWGQGFGYTF. As DNA, the CDR3 is TGTGCCAGCAGCTTAGTATGGGGACAGGGGTTCGGCTACACCTTC. Full variable domain (missing parts from reference TRBV7-2 and TRBJ1-2): GAGVSQSPSNKVTEKGKDVELRCDPISGHTALYWYRQSLGQGLEFLIYFQGNSAPDKSGLPSDRFSAERTGGSVSTLTIQRTQQEDSAVYLCASSLVWGQGFGYTFGSGTRLTVV.

This sequence joins TRBV4-3 and TRBJ1-1; no clear D. Germline V CDR1 and CDR2: LGHNA, YSLEER. The CDR3 runs to 15 residues. The V end lost 0 bases, the J end lost 5 bases, and 13 bases lay between the germline ends. The DNA of the CDR3 is TGCGCCAGCAGCCAAGACTTTATTCGGGTGACTGAAGCTTTCTTT. It codes for CASSQDFIRVTEAFF.

The chain carries TRBV9 and TRBJ2-3; the match to TRBD2 covers 9 bases. This CDR3 has 14 residues. The J segment lost 8 bases and the V segment lost 3 bases, leaving 7 bases of the junction unmatched. Germline V gene lookup returns CDR1 SGDLS and CDR2 YYNGEE. CDR3: CASSAKRLAVTQYF. The CDR3 DNA follows: TGTGCCAGCAGCGCTAAGCGACTAGCGGTTACGCAGTATTTT. Looking up the rest from reference TRBV9 and TRBJ2-3 gives the full variable domain: DSGVTQTPKHLITATGQRVTLRCSPRSGDLSVYWYQQSLDQGLQFLIQYYNGEERAKGNILERFSAQQFPDLHSELNLSSLELGDSALYFCASSAKRLAVTQYFGPGTRLTVL.

The chain has TRBV5-1 and TRBJ2-7; D is perhaps TRBD2 (6 bases). This CDR3 contains 14 residues. The germline gives CDR1 SGHRS, CDR2 YFSETQ. V lost 6 bases to trimming and J lost 2 bases, with 15 bases between them. DNA for the CDR3: TGCGCCAGCACCGGAGGGCCTGGAACCTACGAGCAGTACTTC. Protein: CASTGGPGTYEQYF.

This chain joins TRBV11-2 and TRBJ2-7; tentatively, D is TRBD2 (5 bases). V was trimmed by 1 base and J by 1 base, leaving 17 bases between them. The CDR3 runs to 17 residues. Germline V gene data show CDR1 as SGHAT and CDR2 as FQNNGV. The DNA for the CDR3 is TGTGCCAGCAGCTTAGGACCCGGGAACAGTCGGTCCTACGAGCAGTACTTC. It codes for CASSLGPGNSRSYEQYF.

The count of this clone is one. The chain has TRBV19 and TRBJ2-3, with a possible D match to TRBD1 (8 bases). The V end lost 3 bases, the J end lost 3 bases, and 13 bases lay between the germline ends. CDR1 is LNHDA, CDR2 SQIVND, per germline (reference sequence). This CDR3 has 15 residues. In DNA form, the CDR3 reads TGTGCCAGTAGTATCGACAGGGGAGGGACAGATACGCAGTATTTT. Its protein product is CASSIDRGGTDTQYF.

The J gene is TRBJ2-1, the V gene TRBV7-9; tentative D call: TRBD1 (5 bases). The CDR3 covers 15 residues. Germline V gives CDR1 SEHNR, CDR2 FQNEAQ (reference sequence). Deletions cut 2 bases from V and 8 bases from J, with 16 bases between. CDR3 nucleotides: TGTGCCAGCAGCTTACCTCCCCGGTTAGGGGATGAGCAGTTCTTC. Amino acid sequence: CASSLPPRLGDEQFF.